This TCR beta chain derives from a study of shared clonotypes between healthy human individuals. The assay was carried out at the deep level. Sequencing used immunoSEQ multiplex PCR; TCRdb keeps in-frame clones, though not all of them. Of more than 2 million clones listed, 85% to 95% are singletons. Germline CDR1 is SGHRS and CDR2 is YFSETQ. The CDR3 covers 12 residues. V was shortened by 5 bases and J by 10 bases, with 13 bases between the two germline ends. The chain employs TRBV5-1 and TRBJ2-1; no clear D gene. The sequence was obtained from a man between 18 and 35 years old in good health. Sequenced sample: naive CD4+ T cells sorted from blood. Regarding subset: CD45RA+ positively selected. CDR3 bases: TGCGCCAGCAGAAGGGCTTATTACGAGCAGTTCTTC. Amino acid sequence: CASRRAYYEQFF.